A selection of T cell receptor beta chains follows, all from one sample in a study of circulating and synovial CD4+ cells in juvenile arthritis. Generated by immunoSEQ multiplex PCR, the TCRdb table keeps only in-frame clones and is missing some. The sample has about 33,000 clones; about 95% are singletons. The sequencing sample was made of CD4+ T cells from blood. The source of these receptors is a human donor with juvenile idiopathic arthritis. CDR3s include the opening cysteine and the closing phenylalanine or tryptophan. The D gene is left open where the match is weak. Part of the rows lack a size; the others show once, few, many or a class for expanded clones.

TRBV11-3	.	.	TRBJ2-1	TGTGCCAGCAGCTTAGAGGTAGGAGACAATGAGCAGTTCTTC	CASSLEVGDNEQFF
TRBV4-2	.	.	TRBJ1-6	TGTGCCAGCAGCCAAGAAGGCTGGGGGGTTAATTCACCCCTCCACTTT	CASSQEGWGVNSPLHF
TRBV6-5	.	.	TRBJ1-1	TGTGCCAGCAGTTACACTGGGGTCGGATGGGGCGCTGAAGCTTTCTTT	CASSYTGVGWGAEAFF
TRBV4-2	.	TRBD1	TRBJ1-6	TGTGCCAGCACCGCGACAGGGGATGTCTCCCCCCTCCACTTT	CASTATGDVSPLHF
TRBV28	.	TRBD2	TRBJ2-3	TGTGCCAGCAGTACGACGTTGACTAGCGGGATTAGGGGCACAGATACGCAGTATTTT	CASSTTLTSGIRGTDTQYF
TRBV2	.	.	TRBJ1-5	TGTGCCAGCAGTCTCCAGGGGACCTCAGCTCAGCCCCAGCATTTT	CASSLQGTSAQPQHF
TRBV28	.	.	TRBJ2-5	TGTGCCAGCAGTATGACCCAATTGGGGCGGCAAGAGACCCAGTACTTC	CASSMTQLGRQETQYF
TRBV2	.	TRBD1	TRBJ1-1	TGTGCCAGCACTCTACAGGGGATCACTGAGAACACTGAAGCTTTCTTT	CASTLQGITENTEAFF
TRBV11-2	.	TRBD2	TRBJ2-3	TGTGCCAGCAGCTTTCCAGCGGGAGGACCAGATACGCAGTATTTT	CASSFPAGGPDTQYF
TRBV28	.	.	TRBJ1-5	TGTGCCAGCGCCACCTTCTGGACAGGCAATCAGCCCCAGCATTTT	CASATFWTGNQPQHF
TRBV6-5	.	TRBD1	TRBJ2-1	TGTGCCAGCAGACCCGGACAGGGGGAAAGTGGTGAGCAGTTCTTC	CASRPGQGESGEQFF
TRBV5-8	few	.	TRBJ1-3	TGTGCCAGCAGGGGGGTGGAGGGAAGGGGCGTCCGGAACACCATATATTTT	CASRGVEGRGVRNTIYF
TRBV18	.	TRBD1	TRBJ2-4	TGTGCCAGCTCACCCACAGGGACAGGCGGGAAAAACATTCAGTACTTC	CASSPTGTGGKNIQYF
TRBV28	.	.	TRBJ1-4	TGTGCCAGCAGTTTAATGGCAGGGTGGAATGAAAAACTGTTTTTT	CASSLMAGWNEKLFF
TRBV7-2	.	TRBD2	TRBJ2-3	TGTGCCAGCAAACCGGGACTAAGCACAGATACGCAGTATTTT	CASKPGLSTDTQYF
TRBV27	.	TRBD1	TRBJ2-5	TGTGCCAGCAGTCCTACCTGGGACAGGGGGATAGTGGAGACCCAGTACTTC	CASSPTWDRGIVETQYF
TRBV5-4	.	TRBD1	TRBJ1-2	TGTGCCAGCAGGGGGGACAGGTTCTATGGCTACACCTTC	CASRGDRFYGYTF
TRBV28	.	.	TRBJ1-1	TGTGCCAGCACCACGGGGGGGAACACTGAAGCTTTCTTT	CASTTGGNTEAFF
TRBV7-2	.	.	TRBJ1-2	TGTGCCAGCAGTTCTTCAACTGGCTATGGCTACACCTTC	CASSSSTGYGYTF
TRBV27	once	.	TRBJ1-4	TGTGCCAGCAGTTTTTACGGTGGGAGGGCTAATGAAAAACTGTTTTTT	CASSFYGGRANEKLFF
TRBV18	.	.	TRBJ1-1	TGTGCCAGCTCACCTCCCGGGGGAACTGAAGCTTTCTTT	CASSPPGGTEAFF
TRBV6-1	.	TRBD1	TRBJ2-6	TGTGCCAGCCTAGAAGGGGGCGGTGGGGCCAACGTCCTGACTTTC	CASLEGGGGANVLTF
TRBV7-2	few	.	TRBJ1-1	TGTGCCAGCAGCTTACAGGGTTCCACTGAAGCTTTCTTT	CASSLQGSTEAFF
TRBV7-2	.	TRBD1	TRBJ1-2	TGTGCCAGCAGCTTAGTACAGGGGAGTTATGGCTACACCTTC	CASSLVQGSYGYTF
TRBV5-6	once	TRBD1	TRBJ1-6	TGTGCCAGCAGCTCGATGGGACAGGGCAACCGGGGTCGAATTCACCCCCTCCACTTT	CASSSMGQGNRGRIHPLHF
TRBV6-1	.	.	TRBJ2-7	TGTGCCAGCAGTGAAGAAGGGAGTGGGGCGGGGAGCTCCTACGAGCAGTACTTC	CASSEEGSGAGSSYEQYF
TRBV7-8	.	TRBD2	TRBJ2-3	TGTGCCAGCAGCCTCCCCCTGTCTAGCGGGGGGGCCGTCACAGATACGCAGTATTTT	CASSLPLSSGGAVTDTQYF
TRBV2	.	TRBD1	TRBJ1-6	TGTGCCAGCAGTGGGGACAGCTCCTATAATTCACCCCTCCACTTT	CASSGDSSYNSPLHF
TRBV19	.	.	TRBJ2-7	TGTGCCAGTAGTCCCCGAGGACTCTACGAGCAGTACTTC	CASSPRGLYEQYF
TRBV11-2	.	.	TRBJ1-1	TGTGCCAGCAGTTTAGACATTAACACTGAAGCTTTCTTT	CASSLDINTEAFF
TRBV9	.	TRBD1	TRBJ1-4	TGTGCCAGCAGCGTAGACTTGTTGGGACAGGTACCTCCGAGGTGGGAAAAACTGTTTTTT	CASSVDLLGQVPPRWEKLFF
TRBV6-6	.	.	TRBJ2-7	TGTGCCACCAACCGGGACACAGTGCCGGAGCAGTACTTC	CATNRDTVPEQYF
TRBV11-3	.	.	TRBJ2-3	TGTGCCAGCAGCTTAGATCGTACAGATACGCAGTATTTT	CASSLDRTDTQYF
TRBV10-3	.	TRBD2	TRBJ2-3	TGTGCCATTAGCGGGGGGGGTATCTCCCTCGATACGCAGTATTTT	CAISGGGISLDTQYF
TRBV4-3	once	.	TRBJ1-6	TGCGCCAGCAGCCAAGATCTGGGGGCGAAGAATAATTCACCCCTCCACTTT	CASSQDLGAKNNSPLHF
TRBV19	.	.	TRBJ2-7	TGTGCCAGTAGTATCGGAGGGGCTTCCAACGAGCAGTACTTC	CASSIGGASNEQYF
TRBV28	.	TRBD1	TRBJ1-5	TGTGCCAGCAACCCGACAGGGTATCAGCCCCAGCATTTT	CASNPTGYQPQHF
TRBV6-1	once	.	TRBJ2-4	TGTGCCAGCAGTGAGGATTGGCGGGCGGGGGCCAAAAACATTCAGTACTTC	CASSEDWRAGAKNIQYF
TRBV19	.	TRBD2	TRBJ2-3	TGTGCCAGTAGTATAAGGGCGGGGGGCGCAGATACGCAGTATTTT	CASSIRAGGADTQYF
TRBV11-2	.	.	TRBJ2-7	TGTGCCAGCAGCTTTGGGTCAATCCAAGGCGGCCATTGGGAGCAGTACTTC	CASSFGSIQGGHWEQYF
TRBV19	once	.	TRBJ1-2	TGTGCCAGTAGGACCGCGGAAGTCGAAGGCTACACCTTC	CASRTAEVEGYTF
TRBV19	.	TRBD1	TRBJ2-1	TGTGCCAGTAGTGTACGATCAGGGACAGGAGATAATGAGCAGTTCTTC	CASSVRSGTGDNEQFF
TRBV19	few	.	TRBJ1-1	TGTGCCAGTACCGAGGCGGGGATGTACACTGAAGCTTTCTTT	CASTEAGMYTEAFF
TRBV28	.	TRBD2	TRBJ2-1	TGTGCCAGCAGCCTGAGCGGGGGGATAAATGAGCAGTTCTTC	CASSLSGGINEQFF
TRBV28	.	TRBD2	TRBJ2-7	TGTGCCAGCAGTTTAAGGAGCGGGAGCGGTTTCTACGAGCAGTACTTC	CASSLRSGSGFYEQYF
TRBV21-1	.	.	TRBJ2-7	TGTGCCAGCAGCCGACTAGCGGGAAGGTACGAGCAGTACTTC	CASSRLAGRYEQYF
TRBV7-9	.	TRBD1	TRBJ1-1	TGTGCCAGCAGCTTGTCGATTACAGGGGAGGAAGCTTTCTTT	CASSLSITGEEAFF
TRBV19	.	TRBD1	TRBJ2-2	TGTGCCAGTAGTATTGGGACAGGAGGCGGGGAGCTGTTTTTT	CASSIGTGGGELFF
TRBV28	.	TRBD1	TRBJ2-3	TGTGCCAGCAGGCCTGTTTTTTCGGGACAGCGAAGAGATACGCAGTATTTT	CASRPVFSGQRRDTQYF
TRBV7-9	once	.	TRBJ2-7	TGTGCCAGCAGCGGAATTCGGGGGGCGCGTTCCTACGAGCAGTACTTC	CASSGIRGARSYEQYF
TRBV7-2	.	TRBD2	TRBJ2-7	TGTGCCAGCAGCTTAGCGACGGGGGGGCGCGAGCAGTACTTC	CASSLATGGREQYF
TRBV7-2	.	.	TRBJ2-5	TGTGCCAGCAGCCCGGGACTCGGACTTGGAGAGACCCAGTACTTC	CASSPGLGLGETQYF
TRBV30	.	TRBD1	TRBJ2-5	TGTGCCTGGAGCCGGGACAGGGCTGTCGAGACCCAGTACTTC	CAWSRDRAVETQYF
TRBV7-9	.	TRBD1	TRBJ1-6	TGTGCCAGCAGCTTAGCGACGACAGGGGGCTCCTATAATTCACCCCTCCACTTT	CASSLATTGGSYNSPLHF
TRBV28	.	TRBD1	TRBJ1-3	TGTGCCAGCAGTTTATTCCCAGGACAGGCAAGCTCTGGAAACACCATATATTTT	CASSLFPGQASSGNTIYF
TRBV28	once	.	TRBJ1-3	TGTGCCAGCAGTTCCGCACCGGGGACACCCTCTGGAAACACCATATATTTT	CASSSAPGTPSGNTIYF
TRBV19	few	.	TRBJ1-1	TGTGCCAGTACCAGGACACCTTACACTGAAGCTTTCTTT	CASTRTPYTEAFF